The 20 T cell receptor beta chains reported below all come from one sample, sequenced in a study of cytomegalovirus exposure and HLA in healthy donors. Amplification used 60 Vbeta primers and 13 Jbeta primers. Measured with immunoSEQ multiplex PCR; TCRdb has only the in-frame clones, and not every one. The sample records roughly 130,000 clones, about 85% being singletons. The specimen was PBMCs. The receptors were sampled from a boy under 18 in good health and CMV-seronegative.

This rearrangement joins TRBV6-5 to TRBJ2-1; D is possibly TRBD1 (5 bases). Germline CDR1 is MNHEY and CDR2 is SVGAGI. The CDR3 covers 14 residues. Trimming stripped 5 bases from V and 4 bases from J, with 12 bases between. The CDR3 region has the DNA TGTGCCAGCAGTCGACAGACAGCGTACAATGAGCAGTTCTTC. Its protein product is CASSRQTAYNEQFF.

As DNA, the CDR3 is TGTGCCAGCAGCCCTGAGAGGTTAGATACGCAGTATTTT. Translating it yields CASSPERLDTQYF. The J gene is TRBJ2-3, the V gene TRBV5-8; D uncertain. The V gene lost 4 bases and the J gene lost 5 bases, with 11 bases spanning the gap. The V gene's germline CDR1 is SGHTS and CDR2 YDEGEE. The CDR3 consists of 13 residues. The whole variable domain, filled in from reference TRBV5-8 and TRBJ2-3, reads EAGVTQSPTHLIKTRGQQATLRCSPISGHTSVYWYQQALGLGLQFLLWYDEGEERNRGNFPPRFSGRQFPNYSSELNVNALELEDSALYLCASSPERLDTQYFGPGTRLTVL.

The chain carries TRBV5-1 and TRBJ2-7; 8 nucleotides align to TRBD1. The CDR3 runs to 14 residues. The V gene end was trimmed by 0 bases and the J gene end by 4 bases; junction bases not matched to a gene: 3. From germline, CDR1 is SGHRS and CDR2 YFSETQ. Written as DNA, the CDR3 is TGCGCCAGCAGCTTGGCCCAGGGGGCTTACGAGCAGTACTTC. Translating it yields CASSLAQGAYEQYF.

This chain links TRBV5-6 with TRBJ2-5; D is possibly TRBD2 (6 bases). Trimming stripped 0 bases from V and 0 bases from J, with 15 bases between. CDR1 SGHDT and CDR2 YYEEEE come from the germline V gene. The CDR3 totals 17 residues. Here the CDR3 reads CASSLDRLAIHQETQYF. Written as DNA, the CDR3 is TGTGCCAGCAGCTTGGATCGTCTAGCGATCCACCAAGAGACCCAGTACTTC.

The CDR3 nucleotides read TGTGCCAGCAGCCCCCGGCAGGGGGGAAATCAGCCCCAGCATTTT. Encoded protein: CASSPRQGGNQPQHF. The genes are TRBV7-2 and TRBJ1-5; 7 bases map to TRBD1. This CDR3 spans 15 amino acids. After removal of 5 bases from V and 4 bases from J, the junction contained 8 bases not matched to a gene. Germline CDR1 is SGHTA and CDR2 is FQGNSA.

This rearrangement joins TRBV15 to TRBJ1-4; 8 bases are shared with TRBD1. Germline lookup yields CDR1 LNHNV and CDR2 YYDKDF (reference sequence). The CDR3 is 16 residues long. Losses at the gene ends were 0 bases for V and 2 bases for J; bases not matched to a gene: 2. The chain's CDR3 is CATSRERTGTNEKLFF. The DNA for the CDR3 is TGTGCCACCAGCAGAGAACGGACAGGGACTAATGAAAAACTGTTTTTT.

This chain uses TRBV6-1 with TRBJ2-1; 9 nucleotides align to TRBD2. Unmatched junction bases numbered 4, after V lost 5 bases and J lost 2 bases. This CDR3 spans 15 amino acids. CDR1 is MNHNS, CDR2 SASEGT, per germline. This CDR3 is CASSSRLAAYNEQFF. The CDR3 DNA is TGTGCCAGCAGTTCTCGACTAGCGGCCTACAATGAGCAGTTCTTC.

CDR3 loop: CASSLDVISYEQYF. CDR3 DNA sequence: TGTGCCAGCAGCTTAGATGTCATTTCATACGAGCAGTACTTC. The chain recombines TRBV7-2 with TRBJ2-7; unclear D gene. V was trimmed by 1 base and J by 4 bases, leaving 11 bases between them. Per germline, CDR1 SGHTA and CDR2 FQGNSA. The CDR3 consists of 14 residues.

The chain combines TRBV7-2 with TRBJ2-3, with 10 bases fitting TRBD2. This CDR3 contains 15 residues. The ends lost 6 bases at V and 3 bases at J; junction bases unmatched: 6. Per germline, CDR1 SGHTA and CDR2 FQGNSA. The CDR3 DNA follows: TGTGCCAGCAGACTCACTAGCGGGGTAACAGATACGCAGTATTTT. Residues: CASRLTSGVTDTQYF.

The rearrangement joins TRBV2 to TRBJ2-1; 12 bases fit TRBD2. Germline assignment: CDR1 SNHLY and CDR2 FYNNEI. V lost 8 bases to trimming and J lost 6 bases; unmatched junction nucleotides: 8. This CDR3 has 15 residues. The CDR3 DNA reads TGTGCCAGCTTGATAGGACTAGCGGGATTCAATGAGCAGTTCTTC. Translation gives CASLIGLAGFNEQFF.

The chain is built from TRBV30 and TRBJ2-7, with 8 bases lining up with TRBD1. There are 14 residues in the CDR3. With V trimmed by 8 bases and J by 5 bases, 14 bases remained unmatched. Germline lookup yields CDR1 GTSNPN and CDR2 SVGIG (reference sequence). The CDR3 reads CAGWTGHLLNEQYF. CDR3 nucleotides: TGTGCCGGATGGACAGGGCACCTCCTAAACGAGCAGTACTTC.

This clone was seen a few times. The chain joins TRBV4-3 to TRBJ1-1; maybe TRBD1 (6 bases). The CDR3 covers 12 residues. The germline V and J ends were trimmed by 3 bases and 7 bases, with 9 bases remaining between them. Looked up from germline, CDR1 is LGHNA and CDR2 is YSLEER. Here the CDR3 reads CASSQLQGEAFF. The CDR3 nucleotides read TGCGCCAGCAGCCAGCTACAGGGTGAAGCTTTCTTT.

This clone has just one count. The chain is built from TRBV5-4 and TRBJ1-2; D is perhaps TRBD1 (6 bases). Germline V gene lookup returns CDR1 SGHNT and CDR2 YYREEE (reference sequence). Trimming removed 3 bases from V and 4 bases from J, with 13 bases in between. The CDR3 spans 14 residues. The CDR3 DNA is TGTGCCAGCAGCTCCGCCCGGGGGGCCTATGGCTACACCTTC. Its translation: CASSSARGAYGYTF.

The rearrangement links TRBV15 to TRBJ1-1; 9 nucleotides agree with TRBD1. Germline CDR1 reads LNHNV; CDR2 reads YYDKDF (reference sequence). The CDR3 runs to 15 residues. V dropped 2 bases and J dropped 3; count of bases not matched to a gene: 4. CDR3 DNA: TGTGCCACCAGCAGACGGGACAGGGAGGACACTGAAGCTTTCTTT. This gives the protein CATSRRDREDTEAFF.

V and J are TRBV6-9 and TRBJ2-5, with 7 bases that match TRBD1. Germline values: CDR1 MNHGY, CDR2 SVAAGI. With 10 bases clipped from V and 5 bases from J, the junction kept 22 bases outside the gene matches. This CDR3 is 17 amino acids long. CDR3 sequence (DNA): TGTGCCAACAACTACTCCACCTCGAAGGGGGCTGGGGAGACCCAGTACTTC. The encoded protein is CANNYSTSKGAGETQYF.

This clone was observed a single time. This sequence joins TRBV30 and TRBJ1-6; D may be TRBD1 (5 bases). CDR3 length: 13 residues. The germline CDR1 and CDR2 sequences are GTSNPN and SVGIG (reference sequence). The germline V and J ends were trimmed by 1 base and 10 bases, with 11 bases remaining between them. The DNA of the CDR3 is TGTGCCTGGAGTGGTCAGGGAAACTCACCCCTCCACTTT. Translating it yields CAWSGQGNSPLHF. Based on the CDR3 plus reference TRBV30 and TRBJ1-6, the full variable domain is SQTIHQWPATLVQPVGSPLSLECTVEGTSNPNLYWYRQAAGRGLQLLFYSVGIGQISSEVPQNLSASRPQDRQFILSSKKLLLSDSGFYLCAWSGQGNSPLHFGNGTRLTVT.

With respect to this clone: A read error may produce the germline difference seen at one junction end. The chain uses TRBV30 and TRBJ1-2; D is unclear. The CDR3 contains 15 residues. Per the germline V gene, CDR1 is GTSNPN and CDR2 is SVGIG (reference sequence). In DNA, the CDR3 is TGTGCCTGGAGCCCAGGTAGACATTCCAGCTATGGCCACACCTTC. Amino acids: CAWSPGRHSSYGHTF.

V usage is TRBV4-2 and J usage is TRBJ2-2; D remains ambiguous. The CDR3 has 17 amino acids. The germline V gene encodes CDR1 LGHNA and CDR2 YNFKEQ. V dropped 0 bases and J dropped 0 bases, with 11 bases sitting between them. The DNA of the CDR3 is TGTGCCAGCAGCCAAGACTCGCGCGCCTCGAACACCGGGGAGCTGTTTTTT. Translating gives CASSQDSRASNTGELFF.

The chain combines TRBV7-7 with TRBJ2-5; 13 bases fit TRBD2. Germline V gene data show CDR1 as SSHAT and CDR2 as FNYEAQ (reference sequence). This CDR3 contains 15 residues. Trimming took 4 bases from V and 5 from J; bases not matched to a gene: 4. CDR3 DNA sequence: TGTGCCAGCAGCTCCGGGACTAGCGGGGTTGAGACCCAGTACTTC. It translates to CASSSGTSGVETQYF.

This clone has more than one count but fewer than ten. This chain's CDR3 is CASSQEGARFNEQFF. The CDR3 DNA reads as TGCGCCAGCAGCCAAGAGGGGGCGCGATTCAATGAGCAGTTCTTC. The chain joins TRBV4-1 to TRBJ2-1; weak D call: TRBD1 (6 bases). Trimming took off 0 bases at V and 6 bases at J, with 12 bases between the two ends. The CDR3 is 15 residues long. The germline gives CDR1 MGHRA, CDR2 YSYEKL.